The rows below give T cell receptor beta chains drawn from one sample of a study of T cell changes during pregnancy in multiple sclerosis. Method: immunoSEQ multiplex PCR; TCRdb's copy keeps in-frame clones and lacks some. This table has approximately 31,000 clones, about nine tenths appearing once. The sequences come from CD8+ T cells from peripheral blood mononuclear cells, collected in the second trimester of pregnancy. These receptor sequences come from a female donor with multiple sclerosis, enrolled in a pregnancy study. Each CDR3 is given without its conserved first and last residue. Each record gives: V gene, J gene, CDR3 protein.

v_gene: TRBV7-3
j_gene: TRBJ2-7
CDR3aa: ASSYEEYEQY

v_gene: TRBV5-4
j_gene: TRBJ1-1
CDR3aa: ASSLDTWAGGNTEAF

v_gene: TRBV6-5
j_gene: TRBJ2-7
CDR3aa: ASSQAGVTYEQY

v_gene: TRBV25-1
j_gene: TRBJ1-4
CDR3aa: ASSGAGGVSEKLF

v_gene: TRBV6-1
j_gene: TRBJ2-3
CDR3aa: ASSGGLAGTVDTQY

v_gene: TRBV7-3
j_gene: TRBJ2-3
CDR3aa: ASSLRGDRAQY

v_gene: TRBV6-5
j_gene: TRBJ2-1
CDR3aa: ASSYTQGSSYNEQF

v_gene: TRBV10-3
j_gene: TRBJ2-7
CDR3aa: AISAGLAGEGHEQY

v_gene: TRBV29-1
j_gene: TRBJ2-5
CDR3aa: SVEDDSFQETQY

v_gene: TRBV5-5
j_gene: TRBJ2-1
CDR3aa: ASSPGFLAGNEQF

v_gene: TRBV6-1
j_gene: TRBJ2-7
CDR3aa: ASSSISGYEQY

v_gene: TRBV4-1
j_gene: TRBJ2-1
CDR3aa: ASSLGFRKGYNEQF

v_gene: TRBV7-9
j_gene: TRBJ2-3
CDR3aa: ASSPGGTDTQY

v_gene: TRBV28
j_gene: TRBJ2-3
CDR3aa: ASSFSLAGSSTDTQY

v_gene: TRBV5-1
j_gene: TRBJ2-4
CDR3aa: ASSLAGAGVAKNIQY

v_gene: TRBV5-6
j_gene: TRBJ2-7
CDR3aa: ASSLAGQLREQY

v_gene: TRBV27
j_gene: TRBJ1-2
CDR3aa: ASSSSLRQGEDYGYT

v_gene: TRBV21-1
j_gene: TRBJ2-4
CDR3aa: ASSKGRLENIQY

v_gene: TRBV10-1
j_gene: TRBJ2-5
CDR3aa: ASSEGVAGEETQY

v_gene: TRBV6-5
j_gene: TRBJ1-3
CDR3aa: ASSNRNSGNTIY